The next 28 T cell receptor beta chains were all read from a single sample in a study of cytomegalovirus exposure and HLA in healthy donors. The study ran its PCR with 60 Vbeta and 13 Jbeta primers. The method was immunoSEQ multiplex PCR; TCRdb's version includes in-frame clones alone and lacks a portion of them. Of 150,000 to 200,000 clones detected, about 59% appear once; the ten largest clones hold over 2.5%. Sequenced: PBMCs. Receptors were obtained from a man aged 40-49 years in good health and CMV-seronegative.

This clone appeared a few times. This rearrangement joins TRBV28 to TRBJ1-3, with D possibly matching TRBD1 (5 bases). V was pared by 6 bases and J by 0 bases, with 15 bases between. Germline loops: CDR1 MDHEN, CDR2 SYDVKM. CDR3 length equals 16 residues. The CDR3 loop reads CASRPGGDSSGNTIYF. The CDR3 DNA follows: TGTGCCAGCAGACCGGGAGGGGATAGCTCTGGAAACACCATATATTTT.

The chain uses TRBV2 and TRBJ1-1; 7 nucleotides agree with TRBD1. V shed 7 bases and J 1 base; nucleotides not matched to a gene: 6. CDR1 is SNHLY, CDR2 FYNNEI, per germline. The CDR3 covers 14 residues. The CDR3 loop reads CASTSTGKNTEAFF. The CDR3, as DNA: TGTGCCAGCACCTCGACAGGGAAGAACACTGAAGCTTTCTTT.

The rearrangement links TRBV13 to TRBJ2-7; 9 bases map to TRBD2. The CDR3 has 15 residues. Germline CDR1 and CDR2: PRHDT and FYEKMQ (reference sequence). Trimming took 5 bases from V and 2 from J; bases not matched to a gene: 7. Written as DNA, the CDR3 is TGTGCCAGCAGCAAACCTAGCGGGATCCCCTACGAGCAGTACTTC. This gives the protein CASSKPSGIPYEQYF.

CDR3 DNA: TGTGCCAGCTCACCATATAAAGGGGATAGGGCAGAGACCCAGTACTTC. Amino acids: CASSPYKGDRAETQYF. The chain carries TRBV18 and TRBJ2-5, with D possibly being TRBD1 (5 bases). Trimming removed 2 bases from V and 4 bases from J, with 17 bases in between. The CDR3 loop spans 16 amino acids. Germline V gene data show CDR1 as KGHSH and CDR2 as LQKENI.

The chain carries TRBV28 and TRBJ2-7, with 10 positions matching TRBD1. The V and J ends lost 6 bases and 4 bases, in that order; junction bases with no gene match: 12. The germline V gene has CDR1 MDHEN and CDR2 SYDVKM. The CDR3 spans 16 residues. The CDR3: CASSGPGQGLLYEQYF. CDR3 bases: TGTGCCAGCAGCGGCCCGGGACAGGGGCTTTTGTACGAGCAGTACTTC.

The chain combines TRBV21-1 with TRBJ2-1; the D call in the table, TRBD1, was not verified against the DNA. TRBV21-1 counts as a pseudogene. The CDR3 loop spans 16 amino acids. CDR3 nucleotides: TGTGCCAGCAGCAAAGTGGGGACAGAGACCTACAATGAGCAGTTCTTC. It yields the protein CASSKVGTETYNEQFF.

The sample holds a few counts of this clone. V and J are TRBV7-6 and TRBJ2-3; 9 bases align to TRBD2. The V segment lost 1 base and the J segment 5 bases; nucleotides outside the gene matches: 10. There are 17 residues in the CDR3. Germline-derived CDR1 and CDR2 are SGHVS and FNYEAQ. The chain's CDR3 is CASSLVGGTSLLDTQYF. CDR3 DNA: TGTGCCAGCAGCTTAGTAGGGGGGACTAGCCTTTTAGATACGCAGTATTTT.

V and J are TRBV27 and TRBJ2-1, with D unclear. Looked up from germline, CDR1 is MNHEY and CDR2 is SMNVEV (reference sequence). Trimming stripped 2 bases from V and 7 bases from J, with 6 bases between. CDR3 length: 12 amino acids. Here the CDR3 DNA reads TGTGCCAGCAGTTTAATCGGGAATGAGCAGTTCTTC. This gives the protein CASSLIGNEQFF.

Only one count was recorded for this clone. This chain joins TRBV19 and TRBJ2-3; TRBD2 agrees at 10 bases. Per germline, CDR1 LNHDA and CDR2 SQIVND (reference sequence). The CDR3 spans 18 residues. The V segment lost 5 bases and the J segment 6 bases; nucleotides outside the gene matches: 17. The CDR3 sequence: CASSARPGTSDRRDTQYF. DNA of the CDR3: TGTGCCAGTAGTGCGCGCCCCGGGACTAGCGACCGCAGGGATACGCAGTATTTT.

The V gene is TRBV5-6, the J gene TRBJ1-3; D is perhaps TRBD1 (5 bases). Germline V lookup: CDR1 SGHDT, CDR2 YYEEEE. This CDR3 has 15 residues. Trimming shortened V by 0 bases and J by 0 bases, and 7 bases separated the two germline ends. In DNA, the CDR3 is TGTGCCAGCAGCTTGGATGGGGCCTCTGGAAACACCATATATTTT. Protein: CASSLDGASGNTIYF.

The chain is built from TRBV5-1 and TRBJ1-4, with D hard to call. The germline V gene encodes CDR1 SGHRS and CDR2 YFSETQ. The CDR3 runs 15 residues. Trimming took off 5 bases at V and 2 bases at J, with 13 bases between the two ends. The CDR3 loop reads CASSPAWATNEKLFF. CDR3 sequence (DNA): TGCGCCAGCAGTCCCGCCTGGGCTACTAATGAAAAACTGTTTTTT.

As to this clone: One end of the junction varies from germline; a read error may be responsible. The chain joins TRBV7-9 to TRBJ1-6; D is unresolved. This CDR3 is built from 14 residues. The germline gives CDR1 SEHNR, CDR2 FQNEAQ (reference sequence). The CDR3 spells CSSSLRLNNSPLHF. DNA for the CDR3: TGTTCCAGCAGCTTGAGACTGAATAATTCACCCCTCCACTTT.

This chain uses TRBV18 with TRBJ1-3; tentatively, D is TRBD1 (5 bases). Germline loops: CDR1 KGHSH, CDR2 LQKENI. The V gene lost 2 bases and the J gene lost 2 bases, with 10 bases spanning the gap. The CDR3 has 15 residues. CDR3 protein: CASSPAGVTGNTIYF. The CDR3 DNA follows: TGTGCCAGCTCACCAGCGGGGGTGACTGGAAACACCATATATTTT.

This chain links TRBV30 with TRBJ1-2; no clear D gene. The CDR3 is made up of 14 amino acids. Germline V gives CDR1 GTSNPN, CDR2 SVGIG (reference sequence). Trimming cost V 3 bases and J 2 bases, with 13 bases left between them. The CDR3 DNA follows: TGTGCCTGGAGCAGCCTAGGATGGAACTATGGCTACACCTTC. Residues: CAWSSLGWNYGYTF.

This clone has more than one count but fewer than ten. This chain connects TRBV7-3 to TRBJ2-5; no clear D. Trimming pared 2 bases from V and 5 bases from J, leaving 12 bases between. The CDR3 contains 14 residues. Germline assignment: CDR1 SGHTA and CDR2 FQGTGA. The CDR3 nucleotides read TGTGCCAGCAGCTTATGGGCCGGAATGGAGACCCAGTACTTC. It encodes CASSLWAGMETQYF.

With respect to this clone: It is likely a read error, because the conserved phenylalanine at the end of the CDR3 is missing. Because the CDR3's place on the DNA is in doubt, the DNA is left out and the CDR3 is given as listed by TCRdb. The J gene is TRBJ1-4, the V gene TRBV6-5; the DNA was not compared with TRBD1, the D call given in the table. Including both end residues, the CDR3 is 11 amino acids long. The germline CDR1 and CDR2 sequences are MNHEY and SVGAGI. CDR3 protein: CASSYVVRGYC.

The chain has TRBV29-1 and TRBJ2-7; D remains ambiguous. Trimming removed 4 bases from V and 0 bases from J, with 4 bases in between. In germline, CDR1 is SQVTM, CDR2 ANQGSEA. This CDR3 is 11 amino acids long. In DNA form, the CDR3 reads TGCAGCGTTGGGAGCTCCTACGAGCAGTACTTC. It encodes CSVGSSYEQYF.

The CDR3 DNA reads as TGTGCCAGCAGCTTATTACGGTCTCTTTTTCGCTCTGGGGCCAACGTCCTGACTTTC. This codes for CASSLLRSLFRSGANVLTF. The gene calls are TRBV11-2 and TRBJ2-6; D call uncertain. CDR1 and CDR2 (germline): SGHAT, FQNNGV. Trimming removed 2 bases at V and 0 bases at J, with 17 bases between. This CDR3 contains 19 residues.

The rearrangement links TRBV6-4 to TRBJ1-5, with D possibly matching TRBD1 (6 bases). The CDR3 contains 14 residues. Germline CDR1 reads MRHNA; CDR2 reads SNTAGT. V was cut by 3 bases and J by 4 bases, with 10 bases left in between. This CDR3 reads CASSEQGGNQPQHF. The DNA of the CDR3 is TGTGCCAGCAGTGAACAGGGAGGGAATCAGCCCCAGCATTTT.

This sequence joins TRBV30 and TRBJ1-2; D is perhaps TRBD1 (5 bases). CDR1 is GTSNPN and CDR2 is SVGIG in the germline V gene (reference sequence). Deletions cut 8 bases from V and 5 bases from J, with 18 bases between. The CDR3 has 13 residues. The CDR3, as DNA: TGTGCCGGACGATCAGGGCTCCAATATGGCTACACCTTC. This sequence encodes CAGRSGLQYGYTF.

CDR3 residues: CASSQDRGGTNYGYTF. The DNA of the CDR3 is TGTGCCAGCAGCCAAGATCGTGGCGGCACTAACTATGGCTACACCTTC. The V gene is TRBV14, the J gene TRBJ1-2; D unclear. Between the trimmed V and J ends, which lost 0 bases and 0 bases, there was a span of 11 bases. The CDR3 covers 16 residues. Germline V lookup: CDR1 SGHDN, CDR2 FVKESK.

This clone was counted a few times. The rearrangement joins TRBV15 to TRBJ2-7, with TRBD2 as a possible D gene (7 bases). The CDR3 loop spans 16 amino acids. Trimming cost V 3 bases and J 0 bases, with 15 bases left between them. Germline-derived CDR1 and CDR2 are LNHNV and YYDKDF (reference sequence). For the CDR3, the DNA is TGTGCCACCAGCAGGGGGGGGCGGGGTAGCTCCTACGAGCAGTACTTC. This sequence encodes CATSRGGRGSSYEQYF.

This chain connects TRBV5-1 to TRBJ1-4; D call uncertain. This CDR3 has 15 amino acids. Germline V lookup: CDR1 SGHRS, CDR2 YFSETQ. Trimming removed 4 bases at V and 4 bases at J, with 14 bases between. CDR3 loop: CASSPFPNSNEKLFF. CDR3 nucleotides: TGCGCCAGCAGCCCTTTCCCTAACAGTAATGAAAAACTGTTTTTT.

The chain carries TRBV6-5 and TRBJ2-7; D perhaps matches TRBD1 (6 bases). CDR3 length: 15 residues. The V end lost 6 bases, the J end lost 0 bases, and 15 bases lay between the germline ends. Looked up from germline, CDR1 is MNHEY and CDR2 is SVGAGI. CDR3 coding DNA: TGTGCCAGCAGACATGGACAGACAAGCTCCTACGAGCAGTACTTC. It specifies CASRHGQTSSYEQYF.

CDR3 protein: CASSLTGLLNYGYTF. The CDR3 bases are TGCGCCAGCAGCTTGACGGGACTGCTCAACTATGGCTACACCTTC. The rearrangement joins TRBV5-1 to TRBJ1-2; D perhaps matches TRBD1 (5 bases). V lost 1 base and J 2 bases, leaving 12 bases between the germline ends. Germline V gene data show CDR1 as SGHRS and CDR2 as YFSETQ. The CDR3 extends over 15 amino acids.

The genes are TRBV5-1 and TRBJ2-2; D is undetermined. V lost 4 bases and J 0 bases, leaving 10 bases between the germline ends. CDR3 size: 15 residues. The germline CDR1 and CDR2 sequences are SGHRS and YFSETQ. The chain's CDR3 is CASSLELTNTGELFF. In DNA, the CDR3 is TGCGCCAGCAGCCTGGAACTGACGAACACCGGGGAGCTGTTTTTT.

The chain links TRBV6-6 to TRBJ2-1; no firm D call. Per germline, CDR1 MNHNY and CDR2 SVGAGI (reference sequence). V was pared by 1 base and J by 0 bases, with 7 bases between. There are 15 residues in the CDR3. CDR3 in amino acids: CASSYLEVSYNEQFF. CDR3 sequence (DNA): TGTGCCAGCAGTTACTTAGAGGTCTCCTACAATGAGCAGTTCTTC.

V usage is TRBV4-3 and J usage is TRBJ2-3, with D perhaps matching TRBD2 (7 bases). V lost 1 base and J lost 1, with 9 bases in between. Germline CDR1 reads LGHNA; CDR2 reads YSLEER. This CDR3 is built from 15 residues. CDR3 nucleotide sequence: TGCGCCAGCAGCCAAGTCGGGGGGCGCACAGATACGCAGTATTTT. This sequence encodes CASSQVGGRTDTQYF.